Listed below are T cell receptor beta chains from one sample, sequenced in a study of cytomegalovirus exposure and HLA in healthy donors. Clones were read by immunoSEQ multiplex PCR, and TCRdb kept only the in-frame ones, dropping some. The table shows some 150,000 clones, with roughly 78% occurring only once. Sequencing used PBMCs. These receptors all stem from a man aged 18-30 years in good health and CMV-seropositive. The CDR3 runs from the conserved cysteine through the conserved F or W. The D gene is left open where the match is weak.

CDR3 length	D gene	V gene	J gene	CDR3 DNA	CDR3 protein
16	TRBD2	TRBV6-5	TRBJ2-1	TGTGCCAGCAGTTACTCCCGGACTAGCGGCATGAGTGAGCAGTTCTTC	CASSYSRTSGMSEQFF
13	TRBD2	TRBV28	TRBJ2-1	TGTGCCAGCAGTCTTAGCGGGAGGGATGAGCAGTTCTTC	CASSLSGRDEQFF
13	-	TRBV27	TRBJ2-1	TGTGCCAGCAGTATCCGACATGAGCTGGAGCAGTTCTTC	CASSIRHELEQFF
14	-	TRBV28	TRBJ1-5	TGTGCCAGCAGAACAGTACCCTCGAATCAGCCCCAGCATTTT	CASRTVPSNQPQHF
12	-	TRBV6-1	TRBJ1-2	TGTGCCAGTGTAGGGGCCTCTGGGGGCTACACCTTC	CASVGASGGYTF
15	TRBD2	TRBV7-2	TRBJ2-7	TGTGCCAGCAGCTTAGGGGGCGGGAGGGGGAACGAGCAGTACTTC	CASSLGGGRGNEQYF
15	TRBD1	TRBV28	TRBJ2-4	TGTGCCAGCAGCTCTACAGGGGGTTACAAAAACATTCAGTACTTC	CASSSTGGYKNIQYF
15	-	TRBV6-1	TRBJ2-7	TGTGCCAGCAGTGAATTCGGGGGAGGAACCTACGAGCAGTACTTC	CASSEFGGGTYEQYF
14	TRBD2	TRBV6-1	TRBJ2-7	TGTGCCAGCAGTGCGAGGACTAGCGGGTACGAGCAGTACTTC	CASSARTSGYEQYF
14	TRBD1	TRBV6-5	TRBJ2-7	TGTGCCAGCAGTGACAGGGTTCGCTCCTACGAGCAGTACTTC	CASSDRVRSYEQYF
13	-	TRBV7-2	TRBJ1-1	TGTGCCAGCAACCGGGGTCTGATGGTTGAAGCTTTCTTT	CASNRGLMVEAFF